One sample yielded the 4 T cell receptor beta chains listed below, sequenced in a study of OX40 agonist ivuxolimab in advanced cancers. The data were produced by immunoSEQ multiplex PCR, yet TCRdb's version contains in-frame clones alone and is incomplete. The sample shows roughly 25,000 clones, just under 75% of them seen only once. The sequenced sample was CD4+ or CD8+ T cells sorted from blood, obtained in a trial of the OX40 agonist ivuxolimab. These receptors were obtained from an adult with an advanced solid tumor such as melanoma, head and neck, liver or kidney cancer.

The J gene is TRBJ1-1, the V gene TRBV5-1; possible D gene TRBD1, 5 bases. Germline-derived CDR1 and CDR2 are SGHRS and YFSETQ. The CDR3 totals 17 residues. V lost 3 bases and J 6 bases, leaving 24 bases between the germline ends. CDR3 sequence reads: CASSSHPAGVVAAEAFF. The CDR3 DNA reads TGCGCCAGCAGCTCCCACCCCGCGGGGGTGGTGGCGGCTGAAGCTTTCTTT.

This chain's CDR3 is CASSFPSRDLNTGELFF. CDR3 nucleotides: TGTGCCAGCAGCTTTCCGAGCCGGGACTTGAACACCGGGGAGCTGTTTTTT. V usage is TRBV7-2 and J usage is TRBJ2-2; a possible D gene is TRBD2 (6 bases). With 3 bases removed from V and 1 base from J, the gap between germline ends came to 15 bases. Germline CDR1 and CDR2: SGHTA and FQGNSA. CDR3 length: 17 amino acids.

In this sample, this clone is medium-sized (0.01 to 0.1%). This chain connects TRBV11-3 to TRBJ2-2, with a weak D call TRBD1 (6 bases). CDR1 is SGHNT and CDR2 is YENEEA in the germline V gene. Between the trimmed V and J ends, which lost 3 bases and 11 bases, there was a span of 10 bases. The CDR3 is 12 residues long. CDR3 DNA: TGTGCCAGCAGCTTCAGGGGTGGAGAGCTGTTTTTT. Translating it yields CASSFRGGELFF.

This chain links TRBV2 with TRBJ2-2; no clear D gene. V was cut by 4 bases and J by 5 bases, with 8 bases left in between. Germline CDR1 and CDR2: SNHLY and FYNNEI. The CDR3 runs to 13 residues. CDR3 region: CASSGARTGELFF. CDR3 sequence (DNA): TGTGCCAGCAGTGGAGCTCGAACCGGGGAGCTGTTTTTT.